The 3 T cell receptor beta chains below all came from one sample that was sequenced in a study of T-cell reconstitution after alpha-beta-depleted transplantation in children (dated by TCRdb to 2015 to 2016). Library prep was done by PCR. Sequencer: Illumina HiSeq 2500. TCR libraries were prepared with molecular barcoding, using unique molecular identifiers to normalize TCRbeta repertoire quantification. TCRdb reprocessed the public reads (quality trimming at Q25 with fastp, clone calling with MiXCR) and kept in-frame beta chains. Duplicate CDR3 protein sequences are folded into a single record with the most common DNA and genes. For this sample there are around 490,000 distinct CDR3 sequences; more than 9.5% appear just once. The ten largest account for 14% of the sample. In light of the paper, this sample's treatment or condition label describes: allogeneic hematopoietic cell transplantation with graft depleted of TCRalphabeta T cells and CD19 B cells.

Specimen: PBMCs, mostly from graft donor cells, collected 180 days after TCRalphabeta/CD19-depleted stem cell transplant. The receptors originated from a female patient aged 2 to 10 who had a stem cell transplant for aplastic anemia, so the T cells may come from the graft donor.

This chain uses TRBV2 with TRBJ2-3, with D maybe TRBD1 (5 bases). The V gene lost 1 base and the J gene lost 4 bases, with 6 bases spanning the gap. CDR1 is SNHLY, CDR2 FYNNEI, per germline. The CDR3 is 13 residues long. The CDR3 DNA reads as TGTGCCAGCAGTGAAGGGGGCGCAGATACGCAGTATTTT. Amino acid sequence: CASSEGGADTQYF.

J is TRBJ2-1 and V is TRBV4-3; 9 bases line up with TRBD2. Losses at the gene ends were 1 base for V and 3 bases for J; bases not matched to a gene: 7. Germline V gene data show CDR1 as LGHNA and CDR2 as YSLEER. The CDR3 consists of 17 residues. DNA of the CDR3: TGCGCCAGCAGCCAAGTAAGGGCGGGAGGGCGCTACAATGAGCAGTTCTTC. Translation: CASSQVRAGGRYNEQFF.

The chain carries TRBV28 and TRBJ2-1, with no clear D. CDR1 and CDR2 (germline): MDHEN, SYDVKM. This CDR3 contains 18 residues. V lost 3 bases, J lost 1 base, and 19 bases lay in between. The chain's CDR3 is CASSFPPLTAVSYNEQFF. The CDR3 nucleotides read TGTGCCAGCAGTTTCCCCCCTCTGACGGCGGTATCCTACAATGAGCAGTTCTTC.